This T cell receptor (beta chain) stems from a study of T cells in Graves' hyperthyroidism and ophthalmopathy. In making diagnoses, clinical symptoms, serum thyroxine and TRAb, thyroid ultrasound and orbital computed tomography were all used. What was amplified from RNA transcripts were TCR beta CDR3 regions. In the first-round RT-PCR of the TCR CDR3, the HTBI primer set was used. TCRdb independently ran MiXCR on the multiplex PCR reads; one entry per CDR3 protein. Here the sample spans a few hundred thousand distinct CDR3 sequences, 15% to 17% being singletons. This clonotype showed up many times. The TCR comes from a woman aged 25 to 39 with Graves' hyperthyroidism. Specimen: blood.

The CDR3 sequence is CASSASYEQYF. The CDR3 DNA follows: TGTGCCAGCAGCGCCTCCTACGAGCAGTACTTC. The chain links TRBV7-9 to TRBJ2-7, with D hard to call. V shed 5 bases and J shed 0 bases, with 2 bases lying between them. The CDR3 extends over 11 amino acids. Per the germline V gene, CDR1 is SEHNR and CDR2 is FQNEAQ (reference sequence).